This TCR beta chain was captured by sequencing in a study of shared clonotypes between healthy human individuals. Overall study results and limits: Rarefaction showed that sequencing of sorted subsets was incomplete (despite large depth).

The repertoire was sequenced with immunoSEQ multiplex PCR; TCRdb's copy has only in-frame clones and lacks some. The sample holds hundreds of thousands of clones; around 95% are singletons and the top ten take 0.11%. CD45RO-negative CD8 cells positively selected for CCR7 made up the naive population, which excluded terminally differentiated effector memory CD45RA+ cells. Trimming cost V 3 bases and J 2 bases, with 18 bases left between them. The CDR3 runs to 16 residues. The V gene's germline CDR1 is SGDLS and CDR2 YYNGEE. Details on this clone: Its target is unknown.

This receptor was taken from a woman aged 30 to 39 in good health. Sequencing was performed on naive CD8+ T cells sorted from blood. The V gene is TRBV9, the J gene TRBJ2-7, with TRBD1 as a possible D gene (6 bases). The DNA of the CDR3 is TGTGCCAGCAGCGCAAGGGCGGACAGTTCAACCTACGAGCAGTACTTC. This codes for CASSARADSSTYEQYF.